This passage covers 15 T cell receptor beta chains from one sample sequenced in a study of blood T cell repertoires in COVID-19. TCRdb keeps only in-frame clones here, not all; method: immunoSEQ multiplex PCR. Of about 80,000 clones listed, around 80% were seen once; the top ten hold 12%. The sequenced sample was peripheral blood. The receptors derive from a woman in her 40s with active or convalescent COVID-19.

V gene TRBV5-1 combines with J gene TRBJ2-5, with 8 positions matching TRBD2. Germline CDR1 is SGHRS and CDR2 is YFSETQ. V lost 4 bases, J lost 10 bases, and 9 bases stayed unmatched. This CDR3 contains 13 residues. The CDR3 DNA reads TGCGCCAGCAGCCTTATCGGTCGGGAGGGCCAGTACTTC. This encodes CASSLIGREGQYF. Full variable domain (remainder filled in from reference TRBV5-1 and TRBJ2-5): KAGVTQTPRYLIKTRGQQVTLSCSPISGHRSVSWYQQTPGQGLQFLFEYFSETQRNKGNFPGRFSGRQFSNSRSEMNVSTLELGDSALYLCASSLIGREGQYFGPGTRLLVL.

The rearrangement links TRBV18 to TRBJ2-1; 8 nucleotides align to TRBD1. Germline V gene lookup returns CDR1 KGHSH and CDR2 LQKENI. Trimming cost V 4 bases and J 7 bases; bases outside gene matches: 9. CDR3 length equals 15 residues. The CDR3 is CASSLLITGGNEQFF. For the CDR3, the DNA is TGTGCCAGCTCACTCCTCATAACAGGGGGGAATGAGCAGTTCTTC. The whole variable domain, remainder taken from reference TRBV18 and TRBJ2-1, is NAGVMQNPRHLVRRRGQEARLRCSPMKGHSHVYWYRQLPEEGLKFMVYLQKENIIDESGMPKERFSAEFPKEGPSILRIQQVVRGDSAAYFCASSLLITGGNEQFFGPGTRLTVL.

The rearrangement links TRBV9 to TRBJ2-3; 11 bases match TRBD2. J gave up 5 bases and V 5 bases, and 4 bases lay outside the gene matches. There are 14 residues in the CDR3. The germline V gene encodes CDR1 SGDLS and CDR2 YYNGEE. CDR3 protein: CASSVSGRGDTQYF. The CDR3 DNA reads TGTGCCAGCAGTGTTAGCGGGAGGGGAGATACGCAGTATTTT.

The chain employs TRBV5-1 and TRBJ2-7; D is possibly TRBD2 (6 bases). Trimming cost V 3 bases and J 0 bases, with 10 bases left between them. Germline CDR1 SGHRS, CDR2 YFSETQ. The CDR3 consists of 14 residues. CDR3 DNA sequence: TGCGCCAGCAGCTCGGGGGACTTCTCCTACGAGCAGTACTTC. It translates to CASSSGDFSYEQYF. The complete variable domain, with remaining parts taken from reference TRBV5-1 and TRBJ2-7, reads KAGVTQTPRYLIKTRGQQVTLSCSPISGHRSVSWYQQTPGQGLQFLFEYFSETQRNKGNFPGRFSGRQFSNSRSEMNVSTLELGDSALYLCASSSGDFSYEQYFGPGTRLTVT.

The V gene is TRBV27, the J gene TRBJ2-3, with D possibly TRBD2 on 7 matching bases. V was clipped by 8 bases and J by 3 bases, with 18 bases between them. Per germline, CDR1 MNHEY and CDR2 SMNVEV (reference sequence). CDR3 length equals 15 residues. CDR3 residues: CASFAGAGTTDTQYF. DNA of the CDR3: TGTGCCAGCTTTGCGGGGGCGGGCACAACAGATACGCAGTATTTT.

The chain employs TRBV28 and TRBJ1-2; 7 nucleotides align to TRBD1. This CDR3 contains 13 residues. J was trimmed by 6 bases and V by 6 bases; bases with no gene match: 7. Germline V gene sequence: CDR1 MDHEN, CDR2 SYDVKM. The CDR3 region has the DNA TGTGCCAGCAGGGGAACAGGGGCTCATGGCTACACCTTC. Amino acids: CASRGTGAHGYTF.

This chain connects TRBV6-5 to TRBJ1-5; 8 bases are a match to TRBD1. In germline, CDR1 is MNHEY, CDR2 SVGAGI. With V trimmed by 5 bases and J by 2 bases, 5 bases remained unmatched. The CDR3 runs to 15 residues. The CDR3 region has the DNA TGTGCCAGCAGTCGGACAGGGACCGGCAATCAGCCCCAGCATTTT. This translates into CASSRTGTGNQPQHF.

V gene TRBV2 combines with J gene TRBJ1-2; 8 nucleotides line up with TRBD1. The germline V gene has CDR1 SNHLY and CDR2 FYNNEI. This CDR3 contains 12 residues. V was clipped by 3 bases and J by 9 bases; unmatched bases: 3. Here the CDR3 reads CASSEDRASYTF. The DNA of the CDR3 is TGTGCCAGCAGTGAGGACAGGGCAAGCTACACCTTC.

The rearrangement links TRBV9 to TRBJ2-1, with 15 bases lining up with TRBD2. The J segment lost 8 bases and the V segment lost 5 bases, leaving 17 bases of the junction unmatched. Germline V lookup: CDR1 SGDLS, CDR2 YYNGEE. The CDR3 runs to 19 residues. The CDR3, as DNA: TGTGCCAGCAGTTGGACCGGGACTAGCGGGGGGATACGGGTCGATGAGCAGTTCTTC. Its translation: CASSWTGTSGGIRVDEQFF.

The chain employs TRBV27 and TRBJ2-1, with D possibly being TRBD2 (5 bases). The CDR3 runs 12 residues. Trimming left V 5 bases short and J 3 bases short, with 5 bases between. In germline, CDR1 is MNHEY, CDR2 SMNVEV (reference sequence). CDR3 sequence reads: CASSGSYNEQFF. DNA of the CDR3: TGTGCCAGCAGTGGGAGCTACAATGAGCAGTTCTTC.

This rearrangement joins TRBV5-8 to TRBJ2-5; 7 positions match TRBD2. The junction had 20 bases not matched to a gene; V was cut back by 7 bases and J by 5 bases. This CDR3 comprises 17 residues. Germline loops: CDR1 SGHTS, CDR2 YDEGEE. The CDR3 DNA sequence: TGTGCCAGCTCCCGATCGATCTGGGAGAGGGGAGGGGAGACCCAGTACTTC. Its translation is CASSRSIWERGGETQYF.

This clone was counted once. The V and J genes are TRBV4-1 and TRBJ2-5; 9 positions agree with TRBD2. The CDR3 spans 16 residues. The germline V gene encodes CDR1 MGHRA and CDR2 YSYEKL. V lost 1 base to trimming and J lost 4 bases; unmatched junction nucleotides: 7. The CDR3 DNA sequence: TGCGCCAGCAGCCAAGCCGGGCGGGAGGGCCGAGAGACCCAGTACTTC. Protein sequence: CASSQAGREGRETQYF.

The chain has TRBV11-3 and TRBJ2-1; TRBD1 matches at 8 bases. J was trimmed by 9 bases and V by 2 bases; bases with no gene match: 3. Germline V lookup: CDR1 SGHNT, CDR2 YENEEA. The CDR3 consists of 13 residues. The CDR3 protein is CASSLQGATEQFF. CDR3 nucleotides: TGTGCCAGCAGCTTACAGGGGGCAACTGAGCAGTTCTTC.

The CDR3 region is CASSLSRGNEKLFF. CDR3 nucleotide sequence: TGTGCCAGCAGCTTATCTCGGGGTAATGAAAAACTGTTTTTT. The rearrangement links TRBV7-9 to TRBJ1-4; D is undetermined. CDR1 is SEHNR and CDR2 is FQNEAQ in the germline V gene (reference sequence). The CDR3 totals 14 residues. V was shortened by 2 bases and J by 4 bases, with 8 bases between the two germline ends.

The chain is built from TRBV19 and TRBJ1-1; D not resolved. The CDR3 totals 16 residues. Germline V lookup: CDR1 LNHDA, CDR2 SQIVND (reference sequence). V was cut by 2 bases and J by 6 bases, with 19 bases left in between. CDR3 protein: CASSILITSPSAEAFF. In DNA form, the CDR3 reads TGTGCCAGTAGTATACTTATTACCTCCCCAAGCGCTGAAGCTTTCTTT.